These 18 T cell receptor beta chains came from one sample sequenced in a study of CD8+CD57+ T cells in acquired aplastic anemia. TCR beta VDJ and CDR3 profiling used genomic DNA as template. TCRdb re-called the reads through MiXCR, storing one row per CDR3 protein. Of 42,000 or so distinct CDR3 sequences listed, 65% to 70% are singletons. Sequencing input: sorted CD4+, CD8+, or CD8+CD57+ T cells (not recorded which) from PBMCs. The receptors were gathered from a human donor in good health, serving as a control.

The V and J genes are TRBV7-6 and TRBJ1-2; TRBD1 matches at 7 bases. Trimming cost V 5 bases and J 6 bases; bases outside gene matches: 9. CDR1 SGHVS and CDR2 FNYEAQ come from the germline V gene. The CDR3 length is 14 residues. The chain's CDR3 is CASSPRLTGNGYTF. The DNA of the CDR3 is TGTGCCAGCAGCCCTCGCTTGACAGGGAATGGCTACACCTTC.

This chain joins TRBV19 and TRBJ1-2, with D possibly being TRBD1 (5 bases). CDR3 length: 12 residues. Germline assignment: CDR1 LNHDA and CDR2 SQIVND (reference sequence). Trimming took 5 bases from V and 8 from J, leaving 12 bases between them. The CDR3 nucleotides are TGTGCCAGTAGTTTGCAGGGAACAGGCTACACCTTC. It specifies CASSLQGTGYTF.

This clonotype came up once. In DNA, the CDR3 is TGTGCCAGTAGTATAGACTCGAAGGTCTACGAGCAGTACTTC. Translating gives CASSIDSKVYEQYF. V and J are TRBV19 and TRBJ2-7; no reliable D call. The CDR3 totals 14 residues. Looked up from germline, CDR1 is LNHDA and CDR2 is SQIVND (reference sequence). Trimming pared 0 bases from V and 3 bases from J, leaving 9 bases between.

This CDR3 reads CATSRQGSYEQYF. In DNA, the CDR3 is TGTGCCACCAGCCGACAGGGATCCTACGAGCAGTACTTC. The V and J genes are TRBV15 and TRBJ2-7, with 7 bases matching TRBD1. This CDR3 is built from 13 residues. Germline V lookup: CDR1 LNHNV, CDR2 YYDKDF (reference sequence). Losses at the gene ends were 5 bases for V and 1 base for J; bases not matched to a gene: 2.

The rearrangement links TRBV20-1 to TRBJ2-7; 7 positions agree with TRBD1. From germline, CDR1 is DFQATT and CDR2 SNEGSKA (reference sequence). The CDR3 runs 14 residues. V was clipped by 1 base and J by 6 bases; unmatched bases: 9. The CDR3 DNA follows: TGCAGTGCTAGAGGGACAGGAGAAGGGAGCGAGCAGTACTTC. This gives the protein CSARGTGEGSEQYF.

The rearrangement links TRBV7-3 to TRBJ2-6, with TRBD1 matching over 8 bases. Per the germline V gene, CDR1 is SGHTA and CDR2 is FQGTGA. V lost 3 bases and J lost 3; bases outside the gene matches: 4. The CDR3 is 16 amino acids. CDR3 in amino acids: CASSLDRANGANVLTF. CDR3 nucleotide sequence: TGTGCCAGCAGCTTGGACAGGGCCAATGGGGCCAACGTCCTGACTTTC.

The chain is built from TRBV6-4 and TRBJ2-3; TRBD2 matches at 10 bases. The trim removed 2 bases at V and 10 bases at J, leaving 9 bases unmatched. CDR1 and CDR2 from the germline V gene are MRHNA and SNTAGT. CDR3 length: 15 residues. The chain's CDR3 is CASSDKSGTSDAQYF. Written as DNA, the CDR3 is TGTGCCAGCAGTGACAAGTCCGGGACTAGCGATGCGCAGTATTTT.

In this sample, this clonotype turned up many times. The chain recombines TRBV4-3 with TRBJ1-2; D is perhaps TRBD1 (5 bases). The CDR3 runs to 15 residues. CDR1 and CDR2 from the germline V gene are LGHNA and YSLEER. The V gene lost 2 bases and the J gene lost 4 bases, with 14 bases spanning the gap. CDR3 DNA: TGCGCCAGCAGCCAACAGGGAGTGAAGGGCTATGGCTACACCTTC. This sequence encodes CASSQQGVKGYGYTF.

The chain joins TRBV12-3 or TRBV12-4 to TRBJ2-7, with D tentatively TRBD1 or TRBD2 (6 bases each). The CDR3 contains 12 residues. Trimming left V 5 bases short and J 9 bases short, with 14 bases between. CDR3: CASSHSEGGQYF. CDR3 nucleotide sequence: TGTGCCAGCAGTCACTCAGAGGGGGGGCAGTACTTC.

The CDR3 spells CASSYPAGGRQPQHF. In DNA, the CDR3 is TGTGCCAGCAGTTACCCAGCGGGGGGCAGACAGCCCCAGCATTTT. This chain joins TRBV6-5 and TRBJ1-5; D is perhaps TRBD1 (6 bases). V lost 2 bases and J lost 7, with 15 bases in between. Per the germline V gene, CDR1 is MNHEY and CDR2 is SVGAGI. CDR3 size: 15 residues.

The chain employs TRBV6-1 and TRBJ2-7, with 8 bases that match TRBD1. The V gene's germline CDR1 is MNHNS and CDR2 SASEGT. CDR3 length: 14 residues. J gave up 2 bases and V 11 bases, and 11 bases lay outside the gene matches. CDR3 DNA: TGTGCCGCAAAACCTGACAGGGGAACCTACGAGCAGTACTTC. Its protein product is CAAKPDRGTYEQYF.

The chain carries TRBV29-1 and TRBJ2-3, with TRBD1 matching 9 bases. The germline CDR1 and CDR2 sequences are SQVTM and ANQGSEA. The CDR3 length is 14 residues. After removal of 4 bases from V and 3 bases from J, the junction contained 5 bases not matched to a gene. The CDR3 protein is CSVGDRAQTDTQYF. CDR3 DNA sequence: TGCAGCGTTGGGGACAGGGCTCAGACAGATACGCAGTATTTT.

The J gene is TRBJ1-5, the V gene TRBV29-1; tentative D call: TRBD1 (5 bases). The V end lost 6 bases, the J end lost 5 bases, and 8 bases lay between the germline ends. The CDR3 loop spans 11 amino acids. CDR1 is SQVTM and CDR2 is ANQGSEA in the germline V gene. CDR3 sequence (DNA): TGCAGCGTCAGAGGGGATCAGCCCCAGCATTTT. Amino acid sequence: CSVRGDQPQHF.

For the CDR3, the DNA is TGTGCCAGCCGCGGACAGGAGCAGTTCTTC. Translating gives CASRGQEQFF. This chain connects TRBV2 to TRBJ2-1; D is possibly TRBD1 (6 bases). The CDR3 consists of 10 residues. Germline assignment: CDR1 SNHLY and CDR2 FYNNEI. Trimming stripped 8 bases from V and 10 bases from J, with 9 bases between.

The rearrangement joins TRBV18 to TRBJ1-5; no definite D call. Germline loops: CDR1 KGHSH, CDR2 LQKENI. This CDR3 has 14 residues. The V end was cut by 4 bases, the J end by 0 bases, with 7 bases between. The CDR3 protein is CASSLEHSNQPQHF. Here the CDR3 DNA reads TGTGCCAGCTCACTTGAACATAGCAATCAGCCCCAGCATTTT.

The chain employs TRBV7-2 and TRBJ1-5, with D uncertain. V shed 0 bases and J shed 6 bases, with 6 bases lying between them. The CDR3 sequence is 13 residues long. Germline V CDR1 and CDR2: SGHTA, FQGNSA. CDR3 in amino acids: CASSLASLQPQHF. CDR3 coding DNA: TGTGCCAGCAGCTTAGCGAGCCTTCAGCCCCAGCATTTT.

This clonotype occurred many times. CDR3 protein: CASRPPQGQFHTQYF. CDR3 DNA: TGTGCCAGCAGACCCCCGCAGGGTCAATTTCATACGCAGTATTTT. The rearrangement joins TRBV27 to TRBJ2-3, with D perhaps TRBD1 (5 bases). Germline V lookup: CDR1 MNHEY, CDR2 SMNVEV (reference sequence). CDR3 size: 15 residues. The germline V and J ends were trimmed by 6 bases and 7 bases, with 20 bases remaining between them.

This clonotype appeared a few times. This sequence joins TRBV9 and TRBJ2-3; 10 bases fit TRBD2. This CDR3 region has 16 residues. V shed 0 bases and J 5 bases; nucleotides not matched to a gene: 6. The V gene's germline CDR1 is SGDLS and CDR2 YYNGEE. For the CDR3, the DNA is TGTGCCAGCAGCGTAGAGAGCGGGGGGGCCGGAGATACGCAGTATTTT. Its translation: CASSVESGGAGDTQYF.